The 12 T cell receptor beta chains reported below all come from one sample, sequenced in a study of cytomegalovirus exposure and HLA in healthy donors. The PCR had 60 Vbeta and 13 Jbeta primers. Libraries were prepared by immunoSEQ multiplex PCR; TCRdb keeps only in-frame clonotypes and omits some of them. The sample includes some 170,000 clones, roughly four fifths of them seen just once. Sample: PBMCs. The receptors originated from a man aged 50 to 59 in good health and CMV-seropositive.

The chain combines TRBV9 with TRBJ1-2; 8 positions match TRBD1. The CDR3 length is 15 residues. The germline CDR1 and CDR2 sequences are SGDLS and YYNGEE. V lost 0 bases and J lost 7; bases outside the gene matches: 8. The CDR3 DNA follows: TGTGCCAGCAGCGTAGGCGGACAGGGAATCTCTGGCTACACCTTC. As protein: CASSVGGQGISGYTF.

The V gene is TRBV11-3, the J gene TRBJ2-5, with D perhaps matching TRBD2 (5 bases). CDR1 SGHNT and CDR2 YENEEA come from the germline V gene. The CDR3 sequence is 13 residues long. The V gene lost 1 base and the J gene lost 6 bases, with 9 bases spanning the gap. Written as DNA, the CDR3 is TGTGCCAGCAGCTTAGGGACCGGGAAGACCCAGTACTTC. Translating gives CASSLGTGKTQYF.

The CDR3 DNA is TGTGCCAGTAGTATCTTCAGGGGAGACTATGGCTACACCTTC. Protein: CASSIFRGDYGYTF. This sequence joins TRBV19 and TRBJ1-2; D is possibly TRBD1 (6 bases). Germline values: CDR1 LNHDA, CDR2 SQIVND (reference sequence). Trimming took 3 bases from V and 3 from J, leaving 11 bases between them. CDR3 length equals 14 residues.

The rearrangement links TRBV25-1 to TRBJ2-5; a weak D match, TRBD2 (5 bases). Between the trimmed V and J ends, which lost 3 bases and 3 bases, there was a span of 8 bases. Germline loops: CDR1 MGHDK, CDR2 SYGVNS. This CDR3 spans 13 amino acids. CDR3 sequence (DNA): TGTGCCAGCAGTGAGTTCGGGGAAGAGACCCAGTACTTC. Residues: CASSEFGEETQYF.

This clone has just a few counts. The CDR3 DNA is TGTGCCAGCGTATCTGCGGGGTACAGTGAAAAACTGTTTTTT. Amino acid sequence: CASVSAGYSEKLFF. J is TRBJ1-4 and V is TRBV28; D call uncertain. The V gene's germline CDR1 is MDHEN and CDR2 SYDVKM. The germline V and J ends were trimmed by 8 bases and 7 bases, with 17 bases remaining between them. The CDR3 covers 14 residues.

The CDR3 here is CASSSRQGNTEAFF. CDR3 sequence (DNA): TGTGCCAGCAGCTCCAGACAGGGGAACACTGAAGCTTTCTTT. The rearrangement joins TRBV5-5 to TRBJ1-1, with 7 bases lining up with TRBD1. Germline V gene sequence: CDR1 SGHKS, CDR2 YYEKEE (reference sequence). The CDR3 has 14 amino acids. V shed 3 bases and J 1 base; nucleotides not matched to a gene: 3. Full variable domain (outside the CDR3, taken from reference TRBV5-5 and TRBJ1-1): DAGVTQSPTHLIKTRGQQVTLRCSPISGHKSVSWYQQVLGQGPQFIFQYYEKEERGRGNFPDRFSARQFPNYSSELNVNALLLGDSALYLCASSSRQGNTEAFFGQGTRLTVV.

This chain connects TRBV30 to TRBJ2-2; D perhaps matches TRBD1 (8 bases). V lost 3 bases and J 6 bases, leaving 23 bases between the germline ends. The CDR3 consists of 17 residues. The germline V gene encodes CDR1 GTSNPN and CDR2 SVGIG (reference sequence). As DNA, the CDR3 is TGTGCCTGGAGCCCACGGACAGGGAGGGGGAGGGCCGGGGAGCTGTTTTTT. Translating gives CAWSPRTGRGRAGELFF.

This sequence joins TRBV9 and TRBJ2-1; 8 bases fit TRBD2. Germline V gene data show CDR1 as SGDLS and CDR2 as YYNGEE. The CDR3 spans 16 residues. The ends lost 0 bases at V and 7 bases at J; junction bases unmatched: 9. The CDR3 loop is CASSVDGSGSWNEQFF. The CDR3 nucleotides read TGTGCCAGCAGCGTAGATGGAAGCGGGAGTTGGAATGAGCAGTTCTTC.

This clone occurred a few times. The chain has TRBV5-1 and TRBJ1-3, with 7 bases fitting TRBD1. Germline V gene sequence: CDR1 SGHRS, CDR2 YFSETQ. V dropped 4 bases and J dropped 8; count of bases not matched to a gene: 12. The CDR3 length is 15 residues. CDR3 DNA sequence: TGCGCCAGCAGCGCCCAGACAGGGAACTCGGACACCATATATTTT. It codes for CASSAQTGNSDTIYF. Looking up the rest from reference TRBV5-1 and TRBJ1-3 gives the full variable domain: KAGVTQTPRYLIKTRGQQVTLSCSPISGHRSVSWYQQTPGQGLQFLFEYFSETQRNKGNFPGRFSGRQFSNSRSEMNVSTLELGDSALYLCASSAQTGNSDTIYFGEGSWLTVV.

The chain recombines TRBV2 with TRBJ1-2; D might be TRBD1 (5 bases). This CDR3 is built from 13 residues. The ends were cut back, 6 bases at V and 4 bases at J, with 12 bases in the middle. The germline V gene encodes CDR1 SNHLY and CDR2 FYNNEI. CDR3 sequence (DNA): TGTGCCAGCAGGGGGGGAGAAGTCTATGGCTACACCTTC. It is translated as CASRGGEVYGYTF.

The chain employs TRBV6-6 and TRBJ2-2; 10 bases are a match to TRBD2. The germline gives CDR1 MNHNY, CDR2 SVGAGI (reference sequence). The CDR3 is 16 amino acids. With V trimmed by 7 bases and J by 3 bases, 8 bases remained unmatched. CDR3 amino acids: CASTKSGGADTGELFF. In nucleotides, the CDR3 is TGTGCCAGCACCAAAAGCGGGGGGGCCGACACCGGGGAGCTGTTTTTT.

The chain has TRBV19 and TRBJ1-3, with no clear D. The V and J ends lost 5 bases and 0 bases respectively, with 11 bases between them. The CDR3 runs to 15 residues. Per germline, CDR1 LNHDA and CDR2 SQIVND (reference sequence). DNA for the CDR3: TGTGCCAGTAGTGTCGTCGGTCTCTCTGGAAACACCATATATTTT. Protein sequence: CASSVVGLSGNTIYF.